The T cell receptor (beta chain) under discussion was sequenced for a study of blood T cell repertoires in COVID-19. Study at large: Collection of acute and convalescent COVID-19 samples took place in the United States, Italy and Spain.

Per germline, CDR1 SGHTA and CDR2 FQGTGA. The CDR3 has 14 amino acids. Trimming pared 5 bases from V and 4 bases from J, leaving 12 bases between. This table comes from immunoSEQ multiplex PCR, and its TCRdb copy is limited to in-frame clones, with some not included. The table lists more than 85,000 clones, approximately 81% of them singletons. What was sequenced was peripheral blood. This TCR was recovered from a man aged 60 to 69 with acute or convalescent COVID-19. The chain carries TRBV7-3 and TRBJ2-1, with D tentatively TRBD1 (5 bases). The CDR3 reads CASSPSSGYNEQFF. The CDR3 DNA reads as TGTGCCAGCAGCCCTTCTTCAGGGTACAATGAGCAGTTCTTC.